This TCR beta chain comes out of a study of T cells in localized non-small cell lung cancer. Study-level points and caveats: Higher adjacent-lung clonality was associated with shorter survival. A median of roughly 57 clones ranked among the top 100 in tumor appeared in adjacent lung. Investigators sequenced only a single tumor region, leaving heterogeneity possible.

Sequencing used immunoSEQ multiplex PCR; TCRdb keeps in-frame clones, though not all of them. The sample carries fewer than 30,000 clones, about 90% recorded once. Comment on this clone: Its antigen is still unknown.

Source: peripheral blood, taken before any cancer treatment. The receptor comes from a woman aged 35 to 70 with stage I lung adenocarcinoma.

The chain's CDR3 is CASSSITVNQPQHF. The DNA for the CDR3 is TGTGCCAGCAGCTCCATAACAGTCAATCAGCCCCAGCATTTT. The chain combines TRBV7-2 with TRBJ1-5, with D uncertain. Between the trimmed V and J ends, which lost 4 bases and 3 bases, there was a span of 10 bases. Germline values: CDR1 SGHTA, CDR2 FQGNSA. The CDR3 extends over 14 amino acids.